A single sample is the source of the 9 T cell receptor beta chains below, sequenced in a study of T cells in tuberculosis. Using immunoSEQ multiplex PCR, the repertoire was profiled, and TCRdb retains in-frame clones only, with some absent. Among about 7,700 clones listed, 95% were seen once. The source material was PBMCs. The receptors shown here come from an adult with tuberculosis.

The CDR3 coding sequence is TGTGCCAGCAGCTCAGAATCATCGGGAGAGACCCAGTACTTC. This sequence encodes CASSSESSGETQYF. V gene TRBV7-2 combines with J gene TRBJ2-5, with D unclear. V was clipped by 4 bases and J by 4 bases, with 13 bases between them. The CDR3 is 14 residues long. Germline CDR1 SGHTA, CDR2 FQGNSA. Full variable domain (rest looked up from reference TRBV7-2 and TRBJ2-5): GAGVSQSPSNKVTEKGKDVELRCDPISGHTALYWYRQSLGQGLEFLIYFQGNSAPDKSGLPSDRFSAERTGGSVSTLTIQRTQQEDSAVYLCASSSESSGETQYFGPGTRLLVL.

This clone showed up just once. The chain employs TRBV4-1 and TRBJ2-3, with D possibly being TRBD2 (6 bases). The CDR3 has 16 residues. V lost 4 bases, J lost 0 bases, and 14 bases lay in between. Germline-derived CDR1 and CDR2 are MGHRA and YSYEKL. The CDR3 is CASSLTSSLSTDTQYF. In DNA, the CDR3 is TGCGCCAGCAGCCTTACTAGCAGCCTGAGCACAGATACGCAGTATTTT.

The chain couples TRBV6-1 to TRBJ2-1; possibly TRBD1 for D (6 bases). The CDR3 loop spans 13 amino acids. Germline V gives CDR1 MNHNS, CDR2 SASEGT. With 8 bases removed from V and 8 bases from J, the gap between germline ends came to 16 bases. The CDR3 DNA is TGTGCCAGCGGACGCACAGGGTTCGATGAGCAGTTCTTC. Translating gives CASGRTGFDEQFF.

The chain uses TRBV30 and TRBJ2-1; 7 nucleotides match TRBD2. The CDR3 contains 15 residues. The germline CDR1 and CDR2 sequences are GTSNPN and SVGIG (reference sequence). Trimming removed 0 bases from V and 9 bases from J; junction bases left unmatched: 11. The DNA for the CDR3 is TGTGCCTGGAGTGTAGAGGGCGGGGGAGGAACTGAGCAGTTCTTC. Translation gives CAWSVEGGGGTEQFF.

The sample holds a few counts of this clone. The chain couples TRBV11-2 to TRBJ1-2; 9 nucleotides match TRBD1. J gave up 7 bases and V 7 bases, and 7 bases lay outside the gene matches. The CDR3 runs to 13 residues. Per germline, CDR1 SGHAT and CDR2 FQNNGV. The CDR3 DNA follows: TGTGCCAGCAACCCACAGGGGGCGGCTGGCTACACCTTC. Protein product: CASNPQGAAGYTF.

This chain connects TRBV6-1 to TRBJ1-1; D gene uncertain. Germline loops: CDR1 MNHNS, CDR2 SASEGT. V was pared by 6 bases and J by 2 bases, with 16 bases between. The CDR3 totals 15 residues. CDR3 coding DNA: TGTGCCAGCAGGGAACCCAGGCCGGTTAACACTGAAGCTTTCTTT. Translated, it gives CASREPRPVNTEAFF.

The chain uses TRBV19 and TRBJ2-3; D might be TRBD1 (5 bases). Germline V gene sequence: CDR1 LNHDA, CDR2 SQIVND (reference sequence). This CDR3 spans 14 amino acids. The V end lost 5 bases, the J end lost 0 bases, and 9 bases lay between the germline ends. In nucleotides, the CDR3 is TGTGCCAGTAGTTACGACAGTAGCACAGATACGCAGTATTTT. It encodes CASSYDSSTDTQYF.

The chain joins TRBV11-3 to TRBJ2-3; maybe TRBD1 (6 bases). The CDR3 runs to 13 residues. Germline loops: CDR1 SGHNT, CDR2 YENEEA. V dropped 5 bases and J dropped 3 bases, with 9 bases sitting between them. CDR3 DNA: TGTGCCAGCAGCGACGGGACAACAGATACGCAGTATTTT. It codes for CASSDGTTDTQYF.

This sequence joins TRBV5-1 and TRBJ2-5, with 7 bases aligning to TRBD2. The length of the CDR3 is 16 residues. Trimming removed 5 bases from V and 4 bases from J; junction bases left unmatched: 14. CDR1 is SGHRS and CDR2 is YFSETQ in the germline V gene. This CDR3 is CASSLHTSDSGETQYF. The CDR3 nucleotides are TGCGCCAGCAGTCTCCATACTAGCGACTCTGGAGAGACCCAGTACTTC. The full variable domain, with the rest looked up from reference TRBV5-1 and TRBJ2-5, is KAGVTQTPRYLIKTRGQQVTLSCSPISGHRSVSWYQQTPGQGLQFLFEYFSETQRNKGNFPGRFSGRQFSNSRSEMNVSTLELGDSALYLCASSLHTSDSGETQYFGPGTRLLVL.